This TCR beta chain was retrieved from a study of blood T cell repertoires in COVID-19 (dated by TCRdb to about 2020). General notes on the study: Collaborator samples came from the United States, Italy and Spain and covered acute and convalescent phases of COVID-19. The repertoires were made available in a free public database intended to serve as a resource for research on the immune response to SARS-CoV-2. The sample metadata nearly always contained a de-identified subject ID, COVID-19 status, age in years and sex. The samples were drawn from the first 160 participants of the ongoing ImmuneRACE study and from 1,254 subjects provided by 6 global collaborators. Where available, HLA class I and class II types were taken from metadata supplied by the sample provider and were not determined by assay-based typing. The material from the prospective study consisted of cDNA or gDNA derived from T cells, B-cell-depleted T cells, or PBMCs. Subjects who had been exposed to COVID-19, were actively infected with it, or had recovered from it provided the deeply sampled blood TCRbeta repertoires that made up the dataset. Overall results and qualifications from the work: Clinical and demographic metadata were provided uncurated, with the amount varying by source and participant.

One collaborating source in Seattle enrolled patients during active infection and followed them longitudinally through the course of disease. Whole blood was collected in K2EDTA tubes by collaborating institutions according to the institutions' own protocols. For TCRbeta analysis, collaborator samples were shipped as frozen whole blood, as isolated PBMCs, or as DNA extracted from either sample type. Concerning this clone itself: Its recognized antigen is unknown. Germline is not matched at one junction end, which may reflect a read error.

TCRbeta CDR3 regions were amplified from genomic DNA by means of the immunoSEQ Assay, a bias-controlled multiplex PCR. In the paper's pipeline: The number of nucleated cells in each sample was estimated from the amplification of reference gene primers within the assay. To quantify the absolute abundance of each unique TCRbeta CDR3 rearrangement, sequence reads were collapsed and filtered. For each sample, productive Simpson clonality was calculated as the square root of Simpson's diversity index over productive rearrangements. TCRdb holds this immuneACCESS table with in-frame rearrangements only. Some clones are missing; in checked studies, unresolved V genes explain under half, and the rest has no known cause. V, J and clone size derive from that table, while D and trimming were established from the DNA sequence. The sample table holds hundreds of thousands of clones, of which 89% were seen once. Around 0.95% of the sample rests with the top ten.

The cysteine opens and the phenylalanine closes a CDR3 of 12 amino acids. The CDR3 DNA has 36 bases and is translated from base 1. The germline V gene encodes CDR1 ENHRY and CDR2 SYGVKD. The receptor's source is a man between 18 and 35 years old with COVID-19, enrolled during active disease. Sequencing used peripheral blood. The sequence is built from TRBV10-3 and TRBJ1-1; the D gene cannot be named for sure. The DNA reads TGTGCCATCAGTGACCGCATTTCAGTCGTGGAGTTT. This is translated as CAISDRISVVEF.